Each of the 24 T cell receptor beta chains below was sequenced from the same sample in a study of T-cell reconstitution after alpha-beta-depleted transplantation in children. During its preparation, the TCRbeta library received unique molecular identifiers. One entry per CDR3 protein results from TCRdb running MiXCR on the PCR reads. The table records approximately 99,000 distinct CDR3 sequences, approximately 6.6% of them present only once. This specimen consisted of PBMCs, mostly from graft donor cells, obtained 360 days after TCRalphabeta/CD19-depleted stem cell transplant. These receptors originate from a male patient aged 2 to 10 who had a stem cell transplant for acute lymphoblastic leukemia, so the T cells may come from the graft donor.

Concerning this clonotype itself: This may stem from a read error, because a much larger clone lies one nucleotide away. The DNA for the CDR3 is TGTGCCAGCAGCGAGGTTCCAGGGTATGACTACGAGCAGTCCTTC. This codes for CASSEVPGYDYEQSF. The rearrangement joins TRBV9 to TRBJ2-7; D possibly uses TRBD1 or TRBD2 (5 bases each). This CDR3 spans 15 amino acids. CDR1 is SGDLS and CDR2 is YYNGEE in the germline V gene.

This clonotype was observed a handful of times. V usage is TRBV28 and J usage is TRBJ2-7, with 8 bases that match TRBD1. Losses at the gene ends were 0 bases for V and 6 bases for J; bases not matched to a gene: 7. The CDR3 is 15 amino acids. Germline CDR1 MDHEN, CDR2 SYDVKM. The CDR3 DNA follows: TGTGCCAGCAGTTTATGCCCAGGGGGCGGGTGCGAGCAGTACTTC. Encoded protein: CASSLCPGGGCEQYF.

This clonotype was counted only a few times. The gene calls are TRBV2 and TRBJ2-3; 13 nucleotides line up with TRBD2. The germline V gene has CDR1 SNHLY and CDR2 FYNNEI. The CDR3 covers 16 residues. V dropped 5 bases and J dropped 3; count of bases not matched to a gene: 5. The CDR3 coding sequence is TGTGCCAGCAGTAAGGGACTAGCGGGACCTACAGATACGCAGTATTTT. Its translation: CASSKGLAGPTDTQYF.

This clonotype was seen more than once but under ten times. This chain links TRBV28 with TRBJ1-5, with a weak D call TRBD1 (5 bases). The germline V and J ends were trimmed by 2 bases and 6 bases, with 17 bases remaining between them. Germline CDR1 MDHEN, CDR2 SYDVKM. CDR3 size: 16 residues. In DNA form, the CDR3 reads TGTGCCAGCAGTTTACGTCAAAGGGGCGGCAGTCAGCCCCAGCATTTT. This codes for CASSLRQRGGSQPQHF.

This clonotype was seen ten or more times. The V call is TRBV7-9, the J call TRBJ2-7; D is undetermined. Deletions cut 0 bases from V and 1 base from J, with 7 bases between. The CDR3 covers 14 residues. CDR1 is SEHNR and CDR2 is FQNEAQ in the germline V gene (reference sequence). CDR3 DNA: TGTGCCAGCAGCTTAGCGGCACAGTCCTACGAGCAGTACTTC. It is translated as CASSLAAQSYEQYF.

This clonotype was recorded at least ten times. The gene calls are TRBV6-1 and TRBJ2-7; TRBD1 is a possible D gene (5 bases). Trimming removed 4 bases at V and 0 bases at J, with 10 bases between. From germline, CDR1 is MNHNS and CDR2 SASEGT. The CDR3 extends over 14 amino acids. As DNA, the CDR3 is TGTGCCAGCAGTGTGATGGGGCCCTCCTACGAGCAGTACTTC. Protein product: CASSVMGPSYEQYF.

This chain uses TRBV4-1 with TRBJ1-5; D gene unclear. Trimming left V 0 bases short and J 4 bases short, with 10 bases between. The CDR3 is 15 amino acids. Germline CDR1 and CDR2: MGHRA and YSYEKL. The CDR3 nucleotides read TGCGCCAGCAGCCAAGATCGAACAAGTAATCAGCCCCAGCATTTT. Protein product: CASSQDRTSNQPQHF.

This chain connects TRBV6-5 to TRBJ2-7; D might be TRBD1 or TRBD2, each matching 5 bases. Germline values: CDR1 MNHEY, CDR2 SVGAGI. The V end was cut by 2 bases, the J end by 3 bases, with 23 bases between. The CDR3 sequence is 18 residues long. The CDR3 sequence: CASSYPPGRRGLDYEQYF. In DNA, the CDR3 is TGTGCCAGCAGTTACCCCCCGGGGCGGCGAGGGTTGGACTACGAGCAGTACTTC.

This clonotype was detected ten times or more. V gene TRBV20-1 combines with J gene TRBJ2-7, with D tentatively TRBD1 (6 bases). Germline V gene data show CDR1 as DFQATT and CDR2 as SNEGSKA (reference sequence). This CDR3 contains 14 residues. The V end was cut by 5 bases, the J end by 7 bases, with 21 bases between. CDR3 nucleotides: TGCAGTGCTGCGTCCGGGACATCGCTCTGGGAGCAGTACTTC. Amino acids: CSAASGTSLWEQYF.

The rearrangement uses TRBV6-5 and TRBJ2-3; 9 nucleotides align to TRBD2. The CDR3 totals 15 residues. Germline values: CDR1 MNHEY, CDR2 SVGAGI. V dropped 5 bases and J dropped 3; count of bases not matched to a gene: 6. Here the CDR3 DNA reads TGTGCCAGCAGTCACCATAGCGGGAGTACAGATACGCAGTATTTT. This sequence encodes CASSHHSGSTDTQYF.

This clonotype appeared many times. V is TRBV10-3 and J is TRBJ2-7; D is uncertain. Germline V gene lookup returns CDR1 ENHRY and CDR2 SYGVKD. The germline V and J ends were trimmed by 10 bases and 4 bases, with 20 bases remaining between them. The CDR3 is 14 amino acids. The CDR3, as DNA: TGTGCCAGCGGAGAGCTGCGATCTAGATACGAGCAGTACTTC. It codes for CASGELRSRYEQYF.

This clonotype was observed a handful of times. The V and J genes are TRBV14 and TRBJ2-7; perhaps TRBD1 as D (5 bases). This CDR3 has 15 residues. With 6 bases removed from V and 2 bases from J, the gap between germline ends came to 17 bases. Germline assignment: CDR1 SGHDN and CDR2 FVKESK. Written as DNA, the CDR3 is TGTGCCAGCAGTCTTACAGGATACCCGACCTACGAGCAGTACTTC. Translation gives CASSLTGYPTYEQYF.

This clonotype was seen at least ten times. The chain employs TRBV24-1 and TRBJ2-2; 8 nucleotides align to TRBD1. V lost 3 bases to trimming and J lost 6 bases; unmatched junction nucleotides: 2. Germline lookup yields CDR1 KGHDR and CDR2 SFDVKD. The CDR3 loop spans 14 amino acids. CDR3 residues: CATSDRQGSGELFF. The DNA of the CDR3 is TGTGCCACCAGTGATCGACAGGGGTCCGGGGAGCTGTTTTTT.

The chain carries TRBV7-9 and TRBJ2-7; D possibly matches TRBD1 or TRBD2 (5 bases each). CDR3 length: 15 residues. With 5 bases removed from V and 0 bases from J, the gap between germline ends came to 14 bases. The germline CDR1 and CDR2 sequences are SEHNR and FQNEAQ (reference sequence). CDR3 bases: TGTGCCAGCAGCCCTCGGGGCTTCGGCTCCTACGAGCAGTACTTC. This encodes CASSPRGFGSYEQYF.

This clonotype was counted ten times or more. The chain recombines TRBV7-9 with TRBJ2-7, with 7 bases matching TRBD1. The V and J ends lost 6 bases and 5 bases, in that order; junction bases with no gene match: 4. The CDR3 is 12 amino acids. Germline loops: CDR1 SEHNR, CDR2 FQNEAQ (reference sequence). CDR3 DNA sequence: TGTGCCAGCAGAGAGACAGGGAACGAGCAGTACTTC. Protein product: CASRETGNEQYF. Together with reference TRBV7-9 and TRBJ2-7, the CDR3 gives the full variable domain: DTGVSQNPRHKITKRGQNVTFRCDPISEHNRLYWYRQTLGQGPEFLTYFQNEAQLEKSRLLSDRFSAERPKGSFSTLEIQRTEQGDSAMYLCASRETGNEQYFGPGTRLTVT.

Ten or more counts support this clonotype. V gene TRBV7-2 combines with J gene TRBJ2-2; 11 positions match TRBD2. This CDR3 spans 14 amino acids. The V and J ends lost 6 bases and 6 bases, in that order; junction bases with no gene match: 3. Germline loops: CDR1 SGHTA, CDR2 FQGNSA. For the CDR3, the DNA is TGTGCCAGCAGTCCGACTAGCGGGGCCGGGGAGCTGTTTTTT. This sequence encodes CASSPTSGAGELFF.

This clonotype occurred many times. V gene TRBV24-1 combines with J gene TRBJ2-5; D may correspond to TRBD1 or TRBD2 (5 bases each). With 5 bases removed from V and 0 bases from J, the gap between germline ends came to 12 bases. The germline V gene encodes CDR1 KGHDR and CDR2 SFDVKD. The CDR3 extends over 15 amino acids. CDR3 coding DNA: TGTGCCACCAGTGGAGGGGCTTCGTACCAAGAGACCCAGTACTTC. Its translation: CATSGGASYQETQYF.

This clonotype showed up many times. This sequence joins TRBV9 and TRBJ2-6, with D unclear. Trimming removed 3 bases at V and 2 bases at J, with 12 bases between. The CDR3 covers 16 residues. Per germline, CDR1 SGDLS and CDR2 YYNGEE. In nucleotides, the CDR3 is TGTGCCAGCAGCGAAAGATACACCACTGGGGCCAACGTCCTGACTTTC. This codes for CASSERYTTGANVLTF.

This clonotype was seen many times. This chain links TRBV24-1 with TRBJ2-3; D unclear. Germline CDR1 KGHDR, CDR2 SFDVKD. The CDR3 consists of 17 residues. Trimming removed 1 base at V and 0 bases at J, with 13 bases between. The CDR3 protein is CATSDFPLADSTDTQYF. The CDR3 region has the DNA TGTGCCACCAGTGATTTCCCCTTAGCAGATAGCACAGATACGCAGTATTTT.

This clonotype was seen at least ten times. The rearrangement links TRBV7-9 to TRBJ2-7; 11 bases map to TRBD1. The CDR3 is 15 residues long. J lost 4 bases, V lost 4 bases, and 6 bases had no gene match. Germline loops: CDR1 SEHNR, CDR2 FQNEAQ (reference sequence). The CDR3 region has the DNA TGTGCCAGCAGCTCCAGCCGGGACAGGGGGTACGAGCAGTACTTC. This translates into CASSSSRDRGYEQYF.

V and J are TRBV9 and TRBJ2-7, with 11 bases lining up with TRBD2. The CDR3 consists of 14 residues. CDR1 SGDLS and CDR2 YYNGEE come from the germline V gene. V trimming: 4 bases; J trimming: 3 bases; junction bases outside the gene matches: 3. The CDR3, as DNA: TGTGCCAGCAGCTTTGGGACTAGCGGCTACGAGCAGTACTTC. Translation gives CASSFGTSGYEQYF.

This clonotype came up a few times. This chain connects TRBV2 to TRBJ2-7, with 8 nucleotides matching TRBD2. The V gene's germline CDR1 is SNHLY and CDR2 FYNNEI. The CDR3 consists of 20 residues. V was clipped by 0 bases and J by 5 bases; unmatched bases: 21. CDR3 region: CASSEAPSGGPREYGDEQYF. CDR3 coding DNA: TGTGCCAGCAGTGAAGCGCCCTCGGGGGGGCCGCGAGAGTACGGGGACGAGCAGTACTTC.

This clonotype was seen a handful of times. At one end the junction does not follow the germline gene, possibly because of a read error. This chain connects TRBV7-7 to TRBJ1-1; 7 bases agree with TRBD1. Germline V gene lookup returns CDR1 SSHAT and CDR2 FNYEAQ (reference sequence). The CDR3 covers 13 residues. CDR3 sequence (DNA): TGTGCTAGCAGCTTGGACCAGGGGGCTGAAGCTTTCTTT. Amino acids: CASSLDQGAEAFF.

This clonotype was observed a few times. The V call is TRBV4-3, the J call TRBJ2-2; possibly TRBD1 for D (6 bases). V gave up 3 bases and J gave up 6 bases, with 11 bases separating them. The CDR3 is made up of 14 amino acids. Germline-derived CDR1 and CDR2 are LGHNA and YSLEER. CDR3 sequence: CASSQGRGPGELFF. The CDR3 DNA reads TGCGCCAGCAGCCAGGGCAGGGGCCCCGGGGAGCTGTTTTTT.